This T cell receptor (beta chain) was recovered during a study of T cells after yellow fever vaccination. Points from the study as a whole: Among primary-vaccination clones, most reappeared after the booster, at about 95% for CD4 and approximately 88% for CD8. Clonotypes found in both CD4 and CD8 compartments made up a small share. Abundant bulk-population clonotypes could contaminate the FACS-sorted repertoires.

This clonotype was picked up a small number of times. Its target is not known. The 5'RACE template-switching step produced TCR cDNA and added a universal primer site and UMIs. Using its own MiXCR run on the 5' RACE reads, TCRdb lists one record per CDR3 protein. This table holds 250,000 to 300,000 distinct CDR3 sequences, around 5.3% found once. Germline lookup yields CDR1 MGHRA and CDR2 YSYEKL. V lost 3 bases, J lost 3 bases, and 11 bases lay in between. CDR3 size: 14 residues. This sequence joins TRBV4-1 and TRBJ2-5; no reliable D call. This specimen was CD4+ T cells sorted from PBMCs, taken on the day of the yellow fever booster vaccination. This TCR derives from a man aged 18 to 35 who received the YFV17D yellow fever vaccine. The CDR3 DNA reads TGCGCCAGCAGCCAGGCCGGGTCAAAAGAGACCCAGTACTTC. Its protein product is CASSQAGSKETQYF.